Following are 14 T cell receptor beta chains from one sample sequenced in a study of OX40 agonist ivuxolimab in advanced cancers. The repertoire was sequenced with immunoSEQ multiplex PCR; TCRdb's copy has only in-frame clones and lacks some. Of around 6,100 clones listed, over 75% are singletons. Sequences were derived from CD4+ or CD8+ T cells sorted from blood, sampled in a trial of the OX40 agonist ivuxolimab. The source of these receptors is an adult with an advanced solid tumor such as melanoma, head and neck, liver or kidney cancer.

The J gene is TRBJ2-1, the V gene TRBV5-1; D uncertain. Trimming left V 4 bases short and J 6 bases short, with 8 bases between. The germline V gene has CDR1 SGHRS and CDR2 YFSETQ. The CDR3 covers 12 residues. The CDR3 DNA reads TGCGCCAGCAGCGGCGCTGCCAATGAGCAGTTCTTC. Its translation is CASSGAANEQFF.

The chain combines TRBV19 with TRBJ1-1, with D possibly being TRBD1 (6 bases). This CDR3 comprises 14 residues. Germline V lookup: CDR1 LNHDA, CDR2 SQIVND (reference sequence). Trimming removed 5 bases at V and 5 bases at J, with 15 bases between. The CDR3 spells CASSPLQGWTEAFF. The DNA for the CDR3 is TGTGCCAGTAGTCCACTACAGGGCTGGACTGAAGCTTTCTTT.

A note on this clone: The junction does not match germline at one end; this may be a read error. The V and J genes are TRBV27 and TRBJ1-5; tentatively, D is TRBD1 (5 bases). The CDR3 extends over 14 amino acids. CDR1 and CDR2 from the germline V gene are MNHEY and SMNVEV (reference sequence). This chain's CDR3 is CASSTLNRPQAQHF. The CDR3 DNA is TGTGCCAGCAGTACCCTCAACAGGCCTCAGGCCCAGCATTTT.

V is TRBV27 and J is TRBJ2-7, with a weak D call TRBD2 (5 bases). The CDR3 extends over 13 amino acids. The germline gives CDR1 MNHEY, CDR2 SMNVEV (reference sequence). Trimming shortened V by 6 bases and J by 2 bases, and 11 bases separated the two germline ends. The CDR3 region is CASSGLFAYEQYF. CDR3 sequence (DNA): TGTGCCAGCAGCGGACTTTTCGCCTACGAGCAGTACTTC.

Worth noting for this clone: Different DNA sequences within this sample yield the same CDR3. The CDR3 region is CASSPGTGETDTQYF. In DNA form, the CDR3 reads TGTGCCAGCAGTCCCGGGACAGGGGAAACAGATACGCAGTATTTT. This chain uses TRBV6-4 with TRBJ2-3, with 10 bases that match TRBD1. There are 15 residues in the CDR3. Per germline, CDR1 MRHNA and CDR2 SNTAGT. V lost 5 bases to trimming and J lost 3 bases; unmatched junction nucleotides: 5.

As concerns this clone: This may be a read error, as it is one base from a much larger clone. V usage is TRBV10-2 and J usage is TRBJ2-5; the match to TRBD2 covers 7 bases. J gave up 3 bases and V 10 bases, and 14 bases lay outside the gene matches. This CDR3 region has 15 residues. Looked up from germline, CDR1 is WSHSY and CDR2 is SAAADI. The CDR3, as DNA: TGCGCCAAACGGGGGAGCGGGGAGGGGAAAGAGACCCAGTACTTC. This translates into CAKRGSGEGKETQYF.

The V and J genes are TRBV5-3 and TRBJ2-7; TRBD2 aligns across 9 bases. Being an ORF, TRBV5-3 has a function that is uncertain. CDR3 length equals 14 residues. V shed 3 bases, J shed 6 bases, and the junction held 7 bases outside the gene matches. CDR3 nucleotide sequence: TGTGCCAGAAGCTCGGAAGCGGGAGGCCCCGAGCAGTACTTC. Amino acids: CARSSEAGGPEQYF.

The J gene is TRBJ2-7, the V gene TRBV6-5; TRBD1 is a possible D gene (5 bases). CDR1 is MNHEY, CDR2 SVGAGI, per germline. This CDR3 contains 14 residues. V lost 3 bases and J lost 6, with 15 bases in between. CDR3 bases: TGTGCCAGCAGTTATCTAGGCAGGGCGAGCGAGCAGTACTTC. This gives the protein CASSYLGRASEQYF.

This chain connects TRBV11-2 to TRBJ1-1; D is ambiguous. CDR1 and CDR2 from the germline V gene are SGHAT and FQNNGV. V was pared by 0 bases and J by 0 bases, with 8 bases between. This CDR3 contains 15 residues. CDR3 nucleotide sequence: TGTGCCAGCAGCTTAGAGGGCAGAATGAACACTGAAGCTTTCTTT. This gives the protein CASSLEGRMNTEAFF.

The chain has TRBV7-9 and TRBJ2-5, with no clear D. V lost 0 bases to trimming and J lost 5 bases, with 4 bases between them. The CDR3 consists of 12 residues. Germline CDR1 SEHNR, CDR2 FQNEAQ (reference sequence). CDR3 sequence (DNA): TGTGCCAGCAGCTTAGCGGGTGAGACCCAGTACTTC. This gives the protein CASSLAGETQYF.

This chain uses TRBV4-1 with TRBJ1-1, with a possible D match to TRBD1 (5 bases). V lost 4 bases, J lost 1 base, and 10 bases lay in between. Germline CDR1 and CDR2: MGHRA and YSYEKL. This CDR3 spans 14 amino acids. The CDR3 DNA reads TGCGCCAGCAGCCCTCTGAGGGGGAACACTGAAGCTTTCTTT. Protein product: CASSPLRGNTEAFF.

The chain links TRBV11-3 to TRBJ2-7, with 9 bases identical to TRBD2. The CDR3 extends over 16 amino acids. The germline V gene has CDR1 SGHNT and CDR2 YENEEA. J was trimmed by 0 bases and V by 5 bases; bases with no gene match: 8. CDR3 sequence reads: CASSPGASGDSYEQYF. CDR3 coding DNA: TGTGCCAGCAGCCCAGGGGCTAGCGGGGACTCCTACGAGCAGTACTTC.

The chain joins TRBV9 to TRBJ1-5; D ambiguous. V lost 0 bases, J lost 2 bases, and 9 bases lay in between. Germline CDR1 reads SGDLS; CDR2 reads YYNGEE. CDR3 length: 15 amino acids. The CDR3: CASSVGGVGNQPQHF. CDR3 sequence (DNA): TGTGCCAGCAGCGTAGGAGGCGTGGGCAATCAGCCCCAGCATTTT.

V is TRBV9 and J is TRBJ2-1, with D tentatively TRBD1 (5 bases). Germline CDR1 and CDR2: SGDLS and YYNGEE. There are 15 residues in the CDR3. Trimming took off 0 bases at V and 6 bases at J, with 13 bases between the two ends. The CDR3 DNA reads TGTGCCAGCAGCGTAGAAGGGGTAGGTGGCAATGAGCAGTTCTTC. Amino acids: CASSVEGVGGNEQFF.